This TCR beta chain was captured in a study of blood T cell repertoires in COVID-19. Assay: immunoSEQ multiplex PCR; the TCRdb copy retains only in-frame clones and omits some. The sample has roughly 63,000 clones, 85% to 90% seen once. Germline loops: CDR1 SQVTM, CDR2 ANQGSEA. V was pared by 7 bases and J by 3 bases, with 9 bases of the junction left unmatched. The CDR3 runs to 15 residues. V is TRBV29-1 and J is TRBJ2-1; 10 bases line up with TRBD2. Source material: peripheral blood. This receptor was obtained from a man over 45 with acute or convalescent COVID-19. The CDR3 coding sequence is TGCAGCGGCCGCGACTCTAGCGGGAGCTACAATGAGCAGTTCTTC. Amino acids: CSGRDSSGSYNEQFF.